This TCR beta chain is from a study of blood T cell repertoires in COVID-19. The V gene's germline CDR1 is SGHNT and CDR2 YENEEA. The CDR3 consists of 22 residues. V shed 0 bases and J shed 1 base, with 28 bases lying between them. In the original workflow: Counts of nucleated cells, estimated from reference gene primer amplification, were obtained. Assay: immunoSEQ multiplex PCR; the TCRdb copy retains only in-frame clones and omits some. V, J and clone size are those of that table, while D and trimming were read from the DNA. The sample holds approximately 70,000 clones, 85% to 90% seen once. This sequence originates from a human donor in a cohort sampled during active COVID-19. Source material: peripheral blood. The chain links TRBV11-3 to TRBJ2-1; D perhaps matches TRBD2 (7 bases). CDR3 protein: CASSLEMFGNTRRGGSYNEQFF. CDR3 coding DNA: TGTGCCAGCAGCTTAGAAATGTTCGGAAACACAAGAAGGGGGGGGTCCTACAATGAGCAGTTCTTC.